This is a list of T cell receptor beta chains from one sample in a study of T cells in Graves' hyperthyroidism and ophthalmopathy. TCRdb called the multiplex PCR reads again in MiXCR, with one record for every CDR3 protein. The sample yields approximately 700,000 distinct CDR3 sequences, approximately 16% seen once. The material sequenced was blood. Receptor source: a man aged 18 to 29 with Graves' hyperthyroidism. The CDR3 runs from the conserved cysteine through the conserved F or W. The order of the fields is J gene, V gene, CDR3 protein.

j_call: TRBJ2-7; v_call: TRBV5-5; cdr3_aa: CASSLGNTPYEQYF
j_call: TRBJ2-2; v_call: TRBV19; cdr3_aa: CASSTQGATGELFF
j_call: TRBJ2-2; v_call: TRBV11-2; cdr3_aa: CASSPSVGGGGGELFF
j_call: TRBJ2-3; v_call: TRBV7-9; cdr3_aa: CASSPRVGSGRRTDTQYF
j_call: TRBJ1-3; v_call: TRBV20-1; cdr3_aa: CSAGGGRRSGNTIYF
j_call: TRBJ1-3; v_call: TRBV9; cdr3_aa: CASSVFPDGKDGNTIYF
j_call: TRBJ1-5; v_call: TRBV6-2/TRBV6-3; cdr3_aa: CASSFTTGDWGNQPQHF
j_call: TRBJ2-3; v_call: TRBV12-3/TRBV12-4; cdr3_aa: CASSRDLRDTQYF
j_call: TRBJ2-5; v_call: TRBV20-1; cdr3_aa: CSASSPGLQETQYF
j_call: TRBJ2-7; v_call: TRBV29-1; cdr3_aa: CSVLGTSGIIEQYF
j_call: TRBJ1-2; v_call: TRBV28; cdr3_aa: CASSLHKQGFNGYTF
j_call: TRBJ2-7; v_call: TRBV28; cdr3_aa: CASRGGGSYEQYF
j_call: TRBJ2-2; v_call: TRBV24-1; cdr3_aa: CATSDATDGTGELFF
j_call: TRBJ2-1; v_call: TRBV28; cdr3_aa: CASSYQTQQFF
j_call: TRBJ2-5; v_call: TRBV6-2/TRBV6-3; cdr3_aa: CASSYSIGGQETQYF
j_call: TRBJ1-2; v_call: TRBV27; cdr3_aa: CASSLSGFEGYTF
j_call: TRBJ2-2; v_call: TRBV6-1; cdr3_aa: CAIRALRQGNTGELFF
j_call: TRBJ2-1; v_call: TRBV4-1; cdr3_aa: CASSQEAGAFYNEQFF